This note documents a single T cell receptor beta chain sequence. The data stem from a study of blood T cell repertoires in COVID-19. The protocol was immunoSEQ multiplex PCR, while the TCRdb copy is restricted to in-frame clones and leaves out a portion. The sample records about 300,000 clones, around nine tenths being singletons. The origin of this receptor is a woman in her twenties or thirties with COVID-19, enrolled during active disease. The sample consisted of peripheral blood.

Here the CDR3 DNA reads TGCGCCAGCAGCCCAGGACAGGGTTACACTGAAGCTTTCTTT. As protein: CASSPGQGYTEAFF. V gene TRBV5-1 combines with J gene TRBJ1-1; 8 bases are a match to TRBD1. In germline, CDR1 is SGHRS, CDR2 YFSETQ. CDR3 length: 14 amino acids. Unmatched junction bases numbered 5, after V lost 4 bases and J lost 3 bases.